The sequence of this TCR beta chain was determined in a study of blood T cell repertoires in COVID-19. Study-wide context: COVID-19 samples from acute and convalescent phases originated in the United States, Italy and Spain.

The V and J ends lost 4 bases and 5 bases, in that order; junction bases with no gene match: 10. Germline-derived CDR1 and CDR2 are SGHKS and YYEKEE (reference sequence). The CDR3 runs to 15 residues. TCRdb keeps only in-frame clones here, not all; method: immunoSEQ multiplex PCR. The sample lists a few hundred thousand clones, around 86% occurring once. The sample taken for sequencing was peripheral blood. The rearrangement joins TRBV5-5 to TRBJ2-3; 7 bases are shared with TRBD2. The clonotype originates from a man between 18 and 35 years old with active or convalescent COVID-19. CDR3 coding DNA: TGTGCCAGCAGCGGGCTGGGGGGGTCTGTAGATACGCAGTATTTT. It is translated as CASSGLGGSVDTQYF.